This T cell receptor (beta chain) comes out of a study of beta chain features in type 1 diabetes. At the level of the study: Age and gender were similar between patients and healthy donors, as were cell yields.

This clone was counted many times. What it binds is unknown. Whole-study results and caveats: Type 1 diabetes patients showed a moderate but significant shortening of TCRB CDR3s in all four CD4+ subsets. Cells with high TCR expression could be over-represented when cDNA is sequenced.

This CDR3 contains 12 residues. The ends were cut back, 3 bases at V and 7 bases at J, with 7 bases in the middle. The germline gives CDR1 SEHNR, CDR2 FQNEAQ (reference sequence). TCRB transcripts that were expressed got sequenced, as all of the isolated RNA had been reverse transcribed. Generated by immunoSEQ multiplex PCR, the TCRdb table keeps only in-frame clones and is missing some. The sample lists just under 150,000 clones, about 13% occurring once. Material: central memory CD4+ T cells from blood. The rearrangement joins TRBV7-9 to TRBJ2-1, with D uncertain. The TCR comes from a man between 18 and 35 years old with type 1 diabetes. CDR3: CASSFQANEQFF. In DNA form, the CDR3 reads TGTGCCAGCAGCTTCCAGGCGAATGAGCAGTTCTTC.